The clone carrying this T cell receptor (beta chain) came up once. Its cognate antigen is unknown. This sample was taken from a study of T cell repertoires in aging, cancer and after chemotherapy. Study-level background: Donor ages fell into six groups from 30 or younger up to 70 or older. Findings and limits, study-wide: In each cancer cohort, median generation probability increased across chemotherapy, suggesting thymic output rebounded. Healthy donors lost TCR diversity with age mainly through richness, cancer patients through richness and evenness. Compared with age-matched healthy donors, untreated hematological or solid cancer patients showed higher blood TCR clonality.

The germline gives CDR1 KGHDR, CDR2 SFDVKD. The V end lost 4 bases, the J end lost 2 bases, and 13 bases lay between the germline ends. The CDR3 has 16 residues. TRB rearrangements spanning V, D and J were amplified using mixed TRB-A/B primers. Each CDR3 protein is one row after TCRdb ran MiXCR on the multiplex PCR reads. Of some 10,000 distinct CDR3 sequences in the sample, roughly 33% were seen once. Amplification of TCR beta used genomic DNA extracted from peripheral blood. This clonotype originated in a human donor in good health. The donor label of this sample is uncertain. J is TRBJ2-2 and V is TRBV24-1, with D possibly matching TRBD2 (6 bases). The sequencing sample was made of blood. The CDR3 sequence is CATSDPGLPNTGELFF. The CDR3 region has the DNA TGTGCCACCAGTGACCCGGGACTCCCAAACACCGGGGAGCTGTTTTTT.